One and the same sample provided the 21 T cell receptor beta chains below, sequenced in a study of blood T cells in healthy people across ages. Combining a sample-barcoded 5' primer with a J-beta primer mix, a second PCR ran for roughly 6 to 12 cycles. TCRdb independently ran MiXCR on the 5' RACE reads; one entry per CDR3 protein. The sample lists 550,000 to 750,000 distinct CDR3 sequences, over 20% occurring once. Sample: blood. Every receptor here comes from a man aged 65 to 79 in good health.

V is TRBV6-4 and J is TRBJ2-5; D uncertain. Matching the DNA end better, TRBJ2-1 makes the J call doubtful. CDR1 is MRHNA and CDR2 is SNTAGT in the germline V gene. The CDR3 is made up of 16 amino acids. CDR3 amino acids: CASSEIFRSEYNEQFF. DNA of the CDR3: TGTGCCAGCAGTGAAATTTTTCGGTCAGAGTACAATGAGCAGTTCTTC.

The chain carries TRBV20-1 and TRBJ1-3; TRBD1 matches at 8 bases. Germline V gene lookup returns CDR1 DFQATT and CDR2 SNEGSKA (reference sequence). The CDR3 spans 15 residues. The ends lost 5 bases at V and 0 bases at J; junction bases unmatched: 6. The CDR3 here is CSAAGTGYSGNTIYF. Written as DNA, the CDR3 is TGCAGTGCTGCCGGGACAGGTTACTCTGGAAACACCATATATTTT.

This clonotype came up a few times. The rearrangement links TRBV29-1 to TRBJ2-5, with 11 positions matching TRBD1. The CDR3 runs 14 residues. CDR1 SQVTM and CDR2 ANQGSEA come from the germline V gene. J gave up 1 base and V 5 bases, and 3 bases lay outside the gene matches. CDR3 in amino acids: CSVWTGGGQETQYF. In DNA form, the CDR3 reads TGCAGCGTTTGGACAGGGGGCGGCCAAGAGACCCAGTACTTC.

This clonotype turned up a few times. The rearrangement uses TRBV28 and TRBJ1-1, with TRBD1 matching 9 bases. The junction had 4 bases not matched to a gene; V was cut back by 4 bases and J by 1 base. The CDR3 runs 15 residues. The germline V gene encodes CDR1 MDHEN and CDR2 SYDVKM. CDR3 amino acids: CASSSYRGRNTEAFF. The CDR3 DNA is TGTGCCAGCAGTTCCTACAGGGGGCGGAACACTGAAGCTTTCTTT.

J is TRBJ2-5 and V is TRBV2; D remains unclear. With 3 bases removed from V and 3 bases from J, the gap between germline ends came to 8 bases. The CDR3 consists of 13 residues. From germline, CDR1 is SNHLY and CDR2 FYNNEI. CDR3 amino acids: CASSEEAEETQYF. In nucleotides, the CDR3 is TGTGCCAGCAGTGAGGAAGCAGAAGAGACCCAGTACTTC. Full variable domain (remainder filled in from reference TRBV2 and TRBJ2-5): EPEVTQTPSHQVTQMGQEVILRCVPISNHLYFYWYRQILGQKVEFLVSFYNNEISEKSEIFDDQFSVERPDGSNFTLKIRSTKLEDSAMYFCASSEEAEETQYFGPGTRLLVL.

This chain links TRBV7-2 with TRBJ2-3; possibly TRBD2 for D (7 bases). CDR3 size: 16 residues. V dropped 4 bases and J dropped 6 bases, with 20 bases sitting between them. CDR1 and CDR2 (germline): SGHTA, FQGNSA. The CDR3, as DNA: TGTGCCAGCAGCTCAGACGGGGGAGGGGGACGGGATACGCAGTATTTT. This translates into CASSSDGGGGRDTQYF.

This chain joins TRBV2 and TRBJ2-1; unclear D gene. The germline CDR1 and CDR2 sequences are SNHLY and FYNNEI. The V end lost 4 bases, the J end lost 0 bases, and 16 bases lay between the germline ends. This CDR3 is 17 amino acids long. The CDR3 here is CASSADRRPFSYNEQFF. Written as DNA, the CDR3 is TGTGCCAGCAGTGCCGACCGCAGGCCCTTCTCCTACAATGAGCAGTTCTTC.

The rearrangement joins TRBV6-6 to TRBJ2-5; no definite D call. The DNA end is a closer match to TRBJ2-7, so the J assignment may be wrong. The germline gives CDR1 MNHNY, CDR2 SVGAGI (reference sequence). The CDR3 is 13 residues long. CDR3 DNA sequence: TGTGCCAGCAGTTCCCACAAGAACTACGAGCAGTACTTC. This sequence encodes CASSSHKNYEQYF.

The gene calls are TRBV7-9 and TRBJ2-3; 8 bases line up with TRBD2. Germline CDR1 reads SEHNR; CDR2 reads FQNEAQ (reference sequence). CDR3 length: 17 residues. J was trimmed by 4 bases and V by 0 bases; bases with no gene match: 9. CDR3 protein: CASSLAFGLASPDTQYF. For the CDR3, the DNA is TGTGCCAGCAGCTTAGCCTTTGGACTAGCCTCCCCAGATACGCAGTATTTT.

A few counts support this clonotype. The rearrangement joins TRBV27 to TRBJ2-3; D assignment may be TRBD1 or TRBD2 (8 bases each). The V gene lost 3 bases and the J gene lost 6 bases, with 25 bases spanning the gap. Germline V gene lookup returns CDR1 MNHEY and CDR2 SMNVEV (reference sequence). This CDR3 spans 18 amino acids. CDR3 sequence (DNA): TGTGCCAGCAGTTTCAGGGCAGGGGGCCTAGCGGGCCCTGATACGCAGTATTTT. Translation gives CASSFRAGGLAGPDTQYF.

This clonotype was counted a few times. The chain has TRBV9 and TRBJ2-7; TRBD2 matches 9 bases. Germline V gene data show CDR1 as SGDLS and CDR2 as YYNGEE. The junction had 7 bases not matched to a gene; V was cut back by 3 bases and J by 6 bases. The CDR3 runs to 14 residues. The CDR3 here is CASSAIAGATEQYF. CDR3 in DNA: TGTGCCAGCAGCGCCATAGCGGGAGCCACCGAGCAGTACTTC.

This clonotype was counted a few times. The chain is built from TRBV28 and TRBJ1-1; a weak D match, TRBD1 (5 bases). In germline, CDR1 is MDHEN, CDR2 SYDVKM. Trimming took 2 bases from V and 4 from J, leaving 14 bases between them. The CDR3 spans 15 residues. This CDR3 is CASSLGGALGTEAFF. CDR3 bases: TGTGCCAGCAGTTTAGGTGGGGCTTTGGGCACTGAAGCTTTCTTT.

The rearrangement joins TRBV20-1 to TRBJ2-5; 15 bases map to TRBD2. Germline trimming cut 8 bases from V and 3 bases from J; bases unmatched to any gene: 7. CDR1 is DFQATT, CDR2 SNEGSKA, per germline (reference sequence). CDR3 length: 15 residues. The CDR3 sequence: CSLGLAGGVKETQYF. In DNA form, the CDR3 reads TGCAGTTTGGGACTAGCGGGAGGAGTAAAAGAGACCCAGTACTTC.

This clonotype was seen only a few times. Written as DNA, the CDR3 is TGCAGTGCTAACCCCTGGGAGGCCCGTCAAGAGACCCAGTACTTC. Translating gives CSANPWEARQETQYF. J is TRBJ2-5 and V is TRBV20-1; tentative D call: TRBD2 (6 bases). This CDR3 contains 15 residues. In germline, CDR1 is DFQATT, CDR2 SNEGSKA (reference sequence). V was trimmed by 4 bases and J by 2 bases, leaving 17 bases between them.

V usage is TRBV5-1 and J usage is TRBJ2-1; D is uncertain. The CDR3 spans 15 residues. The V gene's germline CDR1 is SGHRS and CDR2 YFSETQ. Trimming stripped 2 bases from V and 0 bases from J, with 9 bases between. The chain's CDR3 is CASSFETSSYNEQFF. CDR3 DNA: TGCGCCAGCAGCTTTGAGACAAGCTCCTACAATGAGCAGTTCTTC.

V usage is TRBV7-2 and J usage is TRBJ2-3, with a possible D match to TRBD2 (6 bases). The CDR3 covers 14 residues. Germline CDR1 is SGHTA and CDR2 is FQGNSA. The germline V and J ends were trimmed by 5 bases and 0 bases, with 9 bases remaining between them. This chain's CDR3 is CASSGGISTDTQYF. In DNA form, the CDR3 reads TGTGCCAGCAGCGGCGGGATTAGCACAGATACGCAGTATTTT.

The V and J genes are TRBV20-1 and TRBJ2-4; TRBD1 or TRBD2 may be the D gene (5 bases each). V lost 0 bases and J lost 1, with 16 bases in between. CDR3 length: 17 amino acids. Germline CDR1 DFQATT, CDR2 SNEGSKA (reference sequence). CDR3 in amino acids: CSARDSRGEGAKNIQYF. CDR3 in DNA: TGCAGTGCTAGAGATAGTAGGGGTGAGGGGGCCAAAAACATTCAGTACTTC.

V is TRBV4-3 and J is TRBJ2-3; D is uncertain. Looked up from germline, CDR1 is LGHNA and CDR2 is YSLEER. The CDR3 has 15 residues. Trimming removed 0 bases from V and 3 bases from J, with 10 bases in between. CDR3 amino acids: CASSQDNGSTDTQYF. The CDR3 bases are TGCGCCAGCAGCCAAGATAACGGGTCAACAGATACGCAGTATTTT.

This clonotype was seen more than once but under ten times. V gene TRBV28 combines with J gene TRBJ1-1; D unclear. CDR1 is MDHEN and CDR2 is SYDVKM in the germline V gene. The CDR3 runs 14 residues. The germline V and J ends were trimmed by 4 bases and 0 bases, with 9 bases remaining between them. As DNA, the CDR3 is TGTGCCAGCAGTTCCGGGAACATGAACACTGAAGCTTTCTTT. Translation gives CASSSGNMNTEAFF.

The CDR3 region has the DNA TGTGCCAGCAGTTACGCCCAGCTGGGAGAGACCCAGTACTTC. Amino acid sequence: CASSYAQLGETQYF. The chain joins TRBV6-2 or TRBV6-3 to TRBJ2-5, with no clear D. The CDR3 has 14 amino acids. The V gene lost 2 bases and the J gene lost 4 bases, with 11 bases spanning the gap. From germline, CDR1 is MNHEY and CDR2 SVGEGT.

This chain connects TRBV12-3 or TRBV12-4 to TRBJ2-5, with 9 bases identical to TRBD1. The J call may be mistaken, given a closer DNA end match to TRBJ2-1. The CDR3 has 14 residues. The CDR3 spells CANQQGAAYNEQFF. Here the CDR3 DNA reads TGTGCCAACCAACAGGGGGCAGCCTACAATGAGCAGTTCTTC.